This TCR beta chain stems from a study of shared clonotypes between healthy human individuals. V shed 6 bases and J shed 0 bases, with 6 bases lying between them. Germline V gene lookup returns CDR1 SQVTM and CDR2 ANQGSEA. CDR3 size: 11 residues. This table comes from immunoSEQ multiplex PCR, and its TCRdb copy is limited to in-frame clones, with some not included. Of 2 million to 2.5 million clones listed, nearly 97% are singletons. Notes on this clone: Other DNA sequences in this sample translate to the same CDR3.

This clonotype was sampled from a man younger than 35 in good health. The V call is TRBV29-1, the J call TRBJ2-7, with D perhaps TRBD1 or TRBD2 (5 bases each). The sample comprised naive CD4+ T cells sorted from blood. Subset of the sample: CD45RA+ positively selected. CDR3 DNA: TGCAGCGTGGGGGACTCCTACGAGCAGTACTTC. This gives the protein CSVGDSYEQYF.